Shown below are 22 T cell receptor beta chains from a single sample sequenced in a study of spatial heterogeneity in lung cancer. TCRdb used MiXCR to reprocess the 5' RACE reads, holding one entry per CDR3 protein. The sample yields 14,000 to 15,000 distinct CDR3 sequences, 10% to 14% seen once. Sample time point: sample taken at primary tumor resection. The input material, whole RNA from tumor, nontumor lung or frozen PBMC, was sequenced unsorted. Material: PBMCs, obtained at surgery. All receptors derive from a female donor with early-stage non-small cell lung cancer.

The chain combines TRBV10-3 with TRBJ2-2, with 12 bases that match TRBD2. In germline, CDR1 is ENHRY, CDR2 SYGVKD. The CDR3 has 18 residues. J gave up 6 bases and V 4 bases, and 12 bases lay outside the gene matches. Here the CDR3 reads CAISVFGTSGSKAGELFF. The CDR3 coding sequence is TGTGCCATCAGTGTTTTCGGGACTAGCGGGTCGAAGGCCGGGGAGCTGTTTTTT.

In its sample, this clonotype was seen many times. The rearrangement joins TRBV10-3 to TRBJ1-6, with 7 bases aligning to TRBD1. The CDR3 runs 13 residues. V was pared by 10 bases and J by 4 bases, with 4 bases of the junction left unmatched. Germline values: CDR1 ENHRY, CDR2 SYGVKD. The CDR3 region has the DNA TGTGCCACCCGGGGACAGTATAATTCACCCCTCCACTTT. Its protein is CATRGQYNSPLHF.

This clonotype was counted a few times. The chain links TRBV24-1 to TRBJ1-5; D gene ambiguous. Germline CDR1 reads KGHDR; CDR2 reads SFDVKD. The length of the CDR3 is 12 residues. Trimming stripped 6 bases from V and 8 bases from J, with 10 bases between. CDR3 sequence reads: CATSTGIEPQHF. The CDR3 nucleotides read TGTGCCACCAGTACGGGTATCGAGCCCCAGCATTTT.

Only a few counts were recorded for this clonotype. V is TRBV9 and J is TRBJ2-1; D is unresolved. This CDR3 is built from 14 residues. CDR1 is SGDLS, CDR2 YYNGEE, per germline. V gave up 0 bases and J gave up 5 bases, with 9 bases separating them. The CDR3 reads CASSVDAQNNEQFF. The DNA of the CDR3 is TGTGCCAGCAGCGTAGACGCACAGAACAATGAGCAGTTCTTC.

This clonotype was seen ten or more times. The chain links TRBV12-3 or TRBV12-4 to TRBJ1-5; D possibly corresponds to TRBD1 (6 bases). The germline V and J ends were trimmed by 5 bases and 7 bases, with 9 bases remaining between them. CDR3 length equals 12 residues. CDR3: CASSKQGQPQHF. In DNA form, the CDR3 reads TGTGCCAGCAGTAAACAGGGCCAGCCCCAGCATTTT.

DNA for the CDR3: TGTGCCAGCAGCCTGGGCCAGCTCACTAACTATGGCTACACCTTC. This translates into CASSLGQLTNYGYTF. The rearrangement uses TRBV5-6 and TRBJ1-2; no clear D gene. CDR3 length: 15 amino acids. Germline V gene sequence: CDR1 SGHDT, CDR2 YYEEEE. The V and J ends lost 4 bases and 0 bases respectively, with 13 bases between them.

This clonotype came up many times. The CDR3 bases are TGTGCCAGCAGCCAGAACAGGGTCTCAGCTTTCTTT. It yields the protein CASSQNRVSAFF. The V and J genes are TRBV12-3 or TRBV12-4 and TRBJ1-1; D possibly corresponds to TRBD1 (6 bases). The CDR3 length is 12 residues. Trimming shortened V by 6 bases and J by 10 bases, and 15 bases separated the two germline ends.

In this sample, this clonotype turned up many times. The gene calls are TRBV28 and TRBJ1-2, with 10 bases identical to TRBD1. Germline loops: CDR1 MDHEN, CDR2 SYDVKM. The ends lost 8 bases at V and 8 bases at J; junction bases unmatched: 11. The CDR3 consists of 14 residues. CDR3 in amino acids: CASSPGQGFGGYTF. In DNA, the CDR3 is TGTGCCAGCTCTCCGGGACAGGGGTTCGGGGGCTACACCTTC.

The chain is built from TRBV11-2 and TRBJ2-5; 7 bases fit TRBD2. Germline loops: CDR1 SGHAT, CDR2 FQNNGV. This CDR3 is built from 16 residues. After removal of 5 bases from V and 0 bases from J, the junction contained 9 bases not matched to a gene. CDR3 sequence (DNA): TGTGCCAGCAGCCCCTCAGGCGGGGGAAACCAAGAGACCCAGTACTTC. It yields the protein CASSPSGGGNQETQYF. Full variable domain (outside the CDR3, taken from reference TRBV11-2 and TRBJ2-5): EAGVAQSPRYKIIEKRQSVAFWCNPISGHATLYWYQQILGQGPKLLIQFQNNGVVDDSQLPKDRFSAERLKGVDSTLKIQPAKLEDSAVYLCASSPSGGGNQETQYFGPGTRLLVL.

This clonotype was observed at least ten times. The CDR3 loop is CASSFPGTGEQYF. In nucleotides, the CDR3 is TGTGCCAGCAGTTTTCCAGGGACCGGCGAGCAGTACTTC. The chain recombines TRBV27 with TRBJ2-7; perhaps D is TRBD1 or TRBD2 (5 bases each). The CDR3 length is 13 residues. V lost 3 bases to trimming and J lost 6 bases, with 12 bases between them. The germline gives CDR1 MNHEY, CDR2 SMNVEV (reference sequence).

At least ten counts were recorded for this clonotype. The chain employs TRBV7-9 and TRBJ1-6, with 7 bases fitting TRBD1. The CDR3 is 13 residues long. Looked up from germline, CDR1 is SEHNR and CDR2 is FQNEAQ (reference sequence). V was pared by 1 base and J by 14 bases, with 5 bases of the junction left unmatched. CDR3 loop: CASSLGIQGALHF. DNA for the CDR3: TGTGCCAGCAGCTTAGGCATTCAGGGGGCCCTCCACTTT.

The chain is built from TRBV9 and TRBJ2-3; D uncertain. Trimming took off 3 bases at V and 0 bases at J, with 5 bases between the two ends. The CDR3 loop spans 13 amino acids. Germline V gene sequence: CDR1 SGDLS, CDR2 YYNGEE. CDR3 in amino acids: CASSAGSTDTQYF. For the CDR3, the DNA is TGTGCCAGCAGCGCAGGAAGCACAGATACGCAGTATTTT.

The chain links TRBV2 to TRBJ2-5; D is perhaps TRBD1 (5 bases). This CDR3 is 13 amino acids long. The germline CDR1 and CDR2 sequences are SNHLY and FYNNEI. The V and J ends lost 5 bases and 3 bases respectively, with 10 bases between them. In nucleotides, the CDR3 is TGTGCCAGCAGTCAGGGAAGGGAAGAGACCCAGTACTTC. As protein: CASSQGREETQYF.

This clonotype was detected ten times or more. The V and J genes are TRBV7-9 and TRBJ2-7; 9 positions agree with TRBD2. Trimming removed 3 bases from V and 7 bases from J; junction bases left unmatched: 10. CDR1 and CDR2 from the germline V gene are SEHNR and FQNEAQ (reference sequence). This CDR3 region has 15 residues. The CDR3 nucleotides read TGTGCCAGCAGCTTTAGCGGGGGCACCCTTCGGGAGCAGTACTTC. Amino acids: CASSFSGGTLREQYF.

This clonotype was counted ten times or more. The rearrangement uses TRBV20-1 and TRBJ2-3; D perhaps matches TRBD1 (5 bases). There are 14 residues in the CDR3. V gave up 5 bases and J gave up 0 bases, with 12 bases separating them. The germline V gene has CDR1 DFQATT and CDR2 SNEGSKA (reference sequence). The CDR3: CSAQKGASTDTQYF. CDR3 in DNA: TGCAGTGCTCAAAAAGGGGCTAGCACAGATACGCAGTATTTT.

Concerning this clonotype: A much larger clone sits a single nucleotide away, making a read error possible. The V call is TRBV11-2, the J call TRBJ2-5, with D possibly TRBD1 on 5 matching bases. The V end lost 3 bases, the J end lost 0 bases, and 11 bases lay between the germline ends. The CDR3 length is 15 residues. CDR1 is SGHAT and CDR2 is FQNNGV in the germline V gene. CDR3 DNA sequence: TGTGCCAGCAGCTTTGGGGCAGGGTACCAAGAGACCCAGTACTTC. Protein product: CASSFGAGYQETQYF. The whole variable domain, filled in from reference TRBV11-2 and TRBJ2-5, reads EAGVAQSPRYKIIEKRQSVAFWCNPISGHATLYWYQQILGQGPKLLIQFQNNGVVDDSQLPKDRFSAERLKGVDSTLKIQPAKLEDSAVYLCASSFGAGYQETQYFGPGTRLLVL.

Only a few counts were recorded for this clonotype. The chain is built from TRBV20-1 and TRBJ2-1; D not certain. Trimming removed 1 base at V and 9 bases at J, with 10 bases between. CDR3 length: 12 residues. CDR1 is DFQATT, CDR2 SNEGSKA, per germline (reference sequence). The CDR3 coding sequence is TGCAGTGCTAGAGGGCCTGCTGGTGAGCAGTTCTTC. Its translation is CSARGPAGEQFF.

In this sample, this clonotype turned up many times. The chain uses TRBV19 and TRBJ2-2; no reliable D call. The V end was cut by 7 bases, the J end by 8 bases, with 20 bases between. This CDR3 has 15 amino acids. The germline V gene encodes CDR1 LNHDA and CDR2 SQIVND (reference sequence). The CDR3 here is CASTPPHGFMGELFF. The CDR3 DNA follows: TGTGCCAGTACCCCACCCCACGGGTTCATGGGGGAGCTGTTTTTT.

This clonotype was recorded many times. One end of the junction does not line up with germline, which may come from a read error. The CDR3 DNA reads TGCAGCGTAGTTACCTTGAACTATGGCCACACCTTC. It yields the protein CSVVTLNYGHTF. This chain joins TRBV29-1 and TRBJ1-2; unclear D gene. Germline-derived CDR1 and CDR2 are SQVTM and ANQGSEA. The CDR3 has 12 residues.

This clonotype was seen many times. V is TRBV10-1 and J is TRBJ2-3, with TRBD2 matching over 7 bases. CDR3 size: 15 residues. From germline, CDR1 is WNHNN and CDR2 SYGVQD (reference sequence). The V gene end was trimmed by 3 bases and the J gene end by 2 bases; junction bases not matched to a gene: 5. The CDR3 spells CASSDAGDDTDTQYF. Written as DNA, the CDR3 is TGCGCCAGCAGTGACGCGGGGGACGACACAGATACGCAGTATTTT.

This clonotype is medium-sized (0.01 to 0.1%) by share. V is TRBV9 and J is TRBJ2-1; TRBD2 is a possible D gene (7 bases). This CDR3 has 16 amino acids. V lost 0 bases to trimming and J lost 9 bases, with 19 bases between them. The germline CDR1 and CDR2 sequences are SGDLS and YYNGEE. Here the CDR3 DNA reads TGTGCCAGCAGCGTAGGTGGAGGGGGGGCCTTGGGTGAGCAGTTCTTC. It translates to CASSVGGGGALGEQFF.

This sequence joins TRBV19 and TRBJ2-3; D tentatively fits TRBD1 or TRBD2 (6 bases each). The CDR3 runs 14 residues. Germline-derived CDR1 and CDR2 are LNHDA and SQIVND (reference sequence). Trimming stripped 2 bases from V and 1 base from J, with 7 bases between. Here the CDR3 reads CASSIRGGTDTQYF. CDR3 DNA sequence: TGTGCCAGTAGTATAAGGGGGGGCACAGATACGCAGTATTTT.